What follows are 22 T cell receptor beta chains derived from one specimen sequenced in a study of T cell repertoires in cytomegalovirus infection. These receptors have no known antigen. TCRdb redid the calling of the reads with MiXCR, one entry per CDR3 protein. The sample has about 180,000 distinct CDR3 sequences, about 22% seen once. The material was CD8+ T cells from cultured PBMCs, obtained from culture after CMV antigen stimulation. These TCRs come from a human donor in good health (CMV status not recorded). Some clones in this sample may be carry-over from other donors' samples.

Points on this clonotype: A single base separates this from a much larger clone, so it may be a read error. The genes are TRBV2 and TRBJ2-1; D is ambiguous. Trimming took off 5 bases at V and 4 bases at J, with 6 bases between the two ends. Germline V gene data show CDR1 as SNHLY and CDR2 as FYNNEI. The CDR3 spans 12 residues. Here the CDR3 DNA reads TGTGCCAGCAGTTCGGGTTACAATGAGCAGTTCTTC. Translated: CASSSGYNEQFF.

This clonotype was seen more than once but under ten times. V gene TRBV6-1 combines with J gene TRBJ2-5, with D unresolved. Trimming cost V 1 base and J 5 bases, with 17 bases left between them. CDR1 and CDR2 (germline): MNHNS, SASEGT. The CDR3 covers 16 residues. The CDR3 spells CASSEGKTLASETQYF. Here the CDR3 DNA reads TGTGCCAGCAGTGAAGGAAAAACCCTGGCAAGTGAGACCCAGTACTTC.

The rearrangement joins TRBV27 to TRBJ2-6; possible D gene TRBD1, 5 bases. Germline V gene sequence: CDR1 MNHEY, CDR2 SMNVEV (reference sequence). The CDR3 runs to 17 residues. V lost 2 bases and J 0 bases, leaving 11 bases between the germline ends. CDR3 nucleotides: TGTGCCAGCAGTTTAGGGGCAGCTCCCTCTGGGGCCAACGTCCTGACTTTC. Amino acids: CASSLGAAPSGANVLTF.

The genes are TRBV7-3 and TRBJ2-1; 12 positions agree with TRBD2. CDR3 length: 15 residues. Trimming removed 2 bases from V and 7 bases from J; junction bases left unmatched: 3. Germline V gene data show CDR1 as SGHTA and CDR2 as FQGTGA. In DNA form, the CDR3 reads TGTGCCAGCAGCTTAGAGCTAGCGGGGGGGAATGAGCAGTTCTTC. Protein sequence: CASSLELAGGNEQFF. The full variable domain, its missing parts supplied by reference TRBV7-3 and TRBJ2-1, is GAGVSQTPSNKVTEKGKYVELRCDPISGHTALYWYRQSLGQGPEFLIYFQGTGAADDSGLPNDRFFAVRPEGSVSTLKIQRTERGDSAVYLCASSLELAGGNEQFFGPGTRLTVL.

The table lists this clonotype with a few counts. CDR3 sequence: CASSTGQGAFF. CDR3 coding DNA: TGTGCCAGCAGTACAGGACAGGGAGCTTTCTTT. The rearrangement links TRBV27 to TRBJ1-1, with 8 nucleotides matching TRBD1. Trimming cost V 5 bases and J 10 bases; bases outside gene matches: 3. CDR1 is MNHEY, CDR2 SMNVEV, per germline (reference sequence). The CDR3 extends over 11 amino acids.

The chain has TRBV7-2 and TRBJ2-5; tentative D call: TRBD1 (5 bases). This CDR3 comprises 17 residues. Trimming pared 6 bases from V and 3 bases from J, leaving 23 bases between. Germline V gene sequence: CDR1 SGHTA, CDR2 FQGNSA. The CDR3 DNA reads as TGTGCCAGCAGTTCGAAAAAGGGGATAGTATGGGAAGAGACCCAGTACTTC. Protein product: CASSSKKGIVWEETQYF.

This clonotype was seen a few times. The V call is TRBV27, the J call TRBJ1-4; tentatively, D is TRBD1 (5 bases). The CDR3 consists of 14 residues. V dropped 5 bases and J dropped 3 bases, with 10 bases sitting between them. The germline V gene has CDR1 MNHEY and CDR2 SMNVEV (reference sequence). The CDR3 DNA reads as TGTGCCAGCAGTGAAAAAGGGGCTAATGAAAAACTGTTTTTT. As protein: CASSEKGANEKLFF.

The rearrangement uses TRBV4-1 and TRBJ2-3; D is uncertain. This CDR3 comprises 15 residues. Trimming stripped 0 bases from V and 4 bases from J, with 11 bases between. The germline V gene encodes CDR1 MGHRA and CDR2 YSYEKL. The CDR3 protein is CASSQDNLIPDTQYF. DNA for the CDR3: TGCGCCAGCAGCCAAGATAATTTGATCCCAGATACGCAGTATTTT.

The chain employs TRBV7-9 and TRBJ2-1; TRBD2 matches 13 bases. CDR3 length equals 16 residues. Germline values: CDR1 SEHNR, CDR2 FQNEAQ (reference sequence). V shed 2 bases and J 8 bases; nucleotides not matched to a gene: 6. CDR3: CASSLTSGGALDEQFF. The CDR3 nucleotides are TGTGCCAGCAGCTTAACTAGCGGGGGGGCCCTGGATGAGCAGTTCTTC.

The J gene is TRBJ2-7, the V gene TRBV2, with a possible D match to TRBD1 (6 bases). The ends were cut back, 6 bases at V and 1 base at J, with 7 bases in the middle. The CDR3 has 12 amino acids. The V gene's germline CDR1 is SNHLY and CDR2 FYNNEI. This CDR3 reads CASRDSSYEQYF. The CDR3 coding sequence is TGTGCCAGCAGGGACAGTTCCTACGAGCAGTACTTC.

This clonotype has more than one count but fewer than ten. The chain has TRBV27 and TRBJ1-2, with 7 bases fitting TRBD1. V gave up 10 bases and J gave up 8 bases; unmatched junction bases: 7. This CDR3 comprises 11 residues. Germline-derived CDR1 and CDR2 are MNHEY and SMNVEV (reference sequence). In DNA form, the CDR3 reads TGTGCCACCAGACAGGGCTACGGCTACACCTTC. This codes for CATRQGYGYTF.

The chain carries TRBV7-2 and TRBJ1-1, with no clear D. V was cut by 6 bases and J by 1 base, with 15 bases left in between. Germline V CDR1 and CDR2: SGHTA, FQGNSA. The CDR3 covers 15 residues. The CDR3 coding sequence is TGTGCCAGCAGGCCTCTCGGGGTGGAGAACACTGAAGCTTTCTTT. Its translation: CASRPLGVENTEAFF.

The chain combines TRBV27 with TRBJ2-5; D not certain. CDR1 and CDR2 from the germline V gene are MNHEY and SMNVEV (reference sequence). This CDR3 spans 15 amino acids. The ends were cut back, 2 bases at V and 1 base at J, with 11 bases in the middle. The CDR3 here is CASSLVPGSQETQYF. The CDR3 region has the DNA TGTGCCAGCAGTTTAGTCCCCGGCAGCCAAGAGACCCAGTACTTC.

This clonotype was seen a few times. This chain connects TRBV27 to TRBJ2-3, with 9 bases aligning to TRBD1. After removal of 5 bases from V and 1 base from J, the junction contained 13 bases not matched to a gene. The CDR3 is 18 amino acids. Germline V gives CDR1 MNHEY, CDR2 SMNVEV (reference sequence). The CDR3 loop is CASSTITGGRVGTDTQYF. CDR3 nucleotides: TGTGCCAGCAGTACCATCACAGGGGGCAGGGTGGGCACAGATACGCAGTATTTT.

The V gene is TRBV7-8, the J gene TRBJ1-4; 7 nucleotides line up with TRBD1. The CDR3 has 16 residues. The ends lost 4 bases at V and 3 bases at J; junction bases unmatched: 8. Per germline, CDR1 SGHVS and CDR2 FQNEAQ. The CDR3 here is CASSSPQGQSNEKLFF. The CDR3 coding sequence is TGTGCCAGCAGCTCCCCGCAGGGACAGTCTAATGAAAAACTGTTTTTT. Looking up the rest from reference TRBV7-8 and TRBJ1-4 gives the full variable domain: GAGVSQSPRYKVAKRGQDVALRCDPISGHVSLFWYQQALGQGPEFLTYFQNEAQLDKSGLPSDRFFAERPEGSVSTLKIQRTQQEDSAVYLCASSSPQGQSNEKLFFGSGTQLSVL.

This clonotype was seen repeatedly, ten times or more. For the CDR3, the DNA is TGTGCCAGCAGAAAAACAGAGGACACCTATTTCTGGATTGAAGCTTTCTTT. This translates into CASRKTEDTYFWIEAFF. The rearrangement joins TRBV6-5 to TRBJ1-1; TRBD1 is a possible D gene (5 bases). In germline, CDR1 is MNHEY, CDR2 SVGAGI. Trimming removed 6 bases from V and 7 bases from J, with 27 bases in between. The CDR3 extends over 17 amino acids.

This chain uses TRBV5-1 with TRBJ1-1, with D possibly being TRBD1 (6 bases). Germline V lookup: CDR1 SGHRS, CDR2 YFSETQ. The V and J ends lost 7 bases and 0 bases respectively, with 10 bases between them. This CDR3 has 13 amino acids. In DNA form, the CDR3 reads TGCGCCAGCCGGACAGTTATGAACACTGAAGCTTTCTTT. Its protein is CASRTVMNTEAFF.

This clonotype was found a few times. The gene calls are TRBV5-8 and TRBJ2-1; D may be TRBD1 (5 bases). Trimming left V 0 bases short and J 0 bases short, with 7 bases between. The CDR3 loop spans 15 amino acids. Germline CDR1 and CDR2: SGHTS and YDEGEE. CDR3 sequence reads: CASSLEQASYNEQFF. The CDR3 coding sequence is TGTGCCAGCAGCTTGGAACAGGCCTCCTACAATGAGCAGTTCTTC. Based on the CDR3 plus reference TRBV5-8 and TRBJ2-1, the full variable domain is EAGVTQSPTHLIKTRGQQATLRCSPISGHTSVYWYQQALGLGLQFLLWYDEGEERNRGNFPPRFSGRQFPNYSSELNVNALELEDSALYLCASSLEQASYNEQFFGPGTRLTVL.

This clonotype was recorded a few times. The rearrangement joins TRBV7-2 to TRBJ2-3; 15 nucleotides match TRBD2. J gave up 6 bases and V 4 bases, and 8 bases lay outside the gene matches. Looked up from germline, CDR1 is SGHTA and CDR2 is FQGNSA. This CDR3 is built from 17 residues. The CDR3 here is CASSYGLAGGPRDTQYF. CDR3 DNA: TGTGCCAGCAGCTACGGACTAGCGGGGGGGCCGCGGGATACGCAGTATTTT.

The table lists this clonotype with a few counts. The chain has TRBV12-3 or TRBV12-4 and TRBJ1-1, with D hard to call. The V gene lost 3 bases and the J gene lost 0 bases, with 5 bases spanning the gap. The CDR3 sequence is 13 residues long. The DNA of the CDR3 is TGTGCCAGCAGTTTTGGGATGAACACTGAAGCTTTCTTT. Amino acid sequence: CASSFGMNTEAFF.

This clonotype has only a few counts. The chain links TRBV27 to TRBJ2-1, with a weak D call TRBD1 (6 bases). Germline CDR1 reads MNHEY; CDR2 reads SMNVEV (reference sequence). V dropped 5 bases and J dropped 7 bases, with 9 bases sitting between them. The CDR3 spans 12 residues. The chain's CDR3 is CASSDQGNEQFF. CDR3 DNA sequence: TGTGCCAGCAGTGACCAGGGGAATGAGCAGTTCTTC.

The genes are TRBV9 and TRBJ1-3, with D unclear. Germline CDR1 and CDR2: SGDLS and YYNGEE. CDR3 size: 15 residues. V was clipped by 0 bases and J by 4 bases, with 11 bases between them. The DNA for the CDR3 is TGTGCCAGCAGCGTAGCCAGGTCTGGCGGAAACACCATATATTTT. Its protein is CASSVARSGGNTIYF. Full variable domain (outside the CDR3, taken from reference TRBV9 and TRBJ1-3): DSGVTQTPKHLITATGQRVTLRCSPRSGDLSVYWYQQSLDQGLQFLIQYYNGEERAKGNILERFSAQQFPDLHSELNLSSLELGDSALYFCASSVARSGGNTIYFGEGSWLTVV.